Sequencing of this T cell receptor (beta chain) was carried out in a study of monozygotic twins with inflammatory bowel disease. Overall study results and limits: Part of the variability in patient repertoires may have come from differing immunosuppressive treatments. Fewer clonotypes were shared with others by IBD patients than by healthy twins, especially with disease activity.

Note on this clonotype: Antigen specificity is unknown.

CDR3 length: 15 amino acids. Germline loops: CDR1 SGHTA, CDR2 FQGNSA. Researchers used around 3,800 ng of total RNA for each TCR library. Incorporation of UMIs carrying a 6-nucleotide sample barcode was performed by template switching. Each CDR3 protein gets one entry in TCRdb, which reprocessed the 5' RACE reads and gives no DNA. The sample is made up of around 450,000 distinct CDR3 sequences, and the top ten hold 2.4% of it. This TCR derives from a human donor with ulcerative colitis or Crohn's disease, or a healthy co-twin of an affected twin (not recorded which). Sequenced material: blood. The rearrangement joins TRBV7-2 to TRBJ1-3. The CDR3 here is CASSLGGVSGNTIYF.